One TCR beta chain is described in this entry. Sequencing used immunoSEQ multiplex PCR; TCRdb keeps in-frame clones, though not all of them. Of over 100,000 clones listed, 80% to 95% are singletons. Losses at the gene ends were 5 bases for V and 6 bases for J; bases not matched to a gene: 8. Germline V gene lookup returns CDR1 SGHVS and CDR2 FQNEAQ. The CDR3 spans 14 residues. These data are taken from a study of T cell changes during pregnancy in multiple sclerosis. Sequenced here: peripheral blood, sampled in the third trimester of pregnancy. The chain recombines TRBV7-8 with TRBJ2-7; 9 nucleotides agree with TRBD1. This TCR was recovered from a female donor with multiple sclerosis, enrolled in a pregnancy study. CDR3 protein: CASSTGTGSGEQYF. CDR3 nucleotides: TGTGCCAGCAGCACGGGGACAGGGTCGGGCGAGCAGTACTTC.